This passage covers 27 T cell receptor beta chains from one sample sequenced in a study of CD8+CD57+ T cells in acquired aplastic anemia. Genomic DNA acted as the template from which TCR beta VDJ combination and CDR3 sequence profiling were carried out. TCRdb reprocessed the reads via MiXCR and lists one record per CDR3 protein. The table lists about 420,000 distinct CDR3 sequences, around 72% of them singletons. Sequenced: sorted CD4+, CD8+, or CD8+CD57+ T cells (not recorded which) from PBMCs. The receptor set was obtained from a human donor in good health, serving as a control.

This clonotype was detected many times. The chain uses TRBV7-9 and TRBJ1-1, with a weak D call TRBD1 (5 bases). Germline V gene sequence: CDR1 SEHNR, CDR2 FQNEAQ (reference sequence). The CDR3 has 15 amino acids. V was cut by 7 bases and J by 0 bases, with 15 bases left in between. This chain's CDR3 is CASNEAGTMNTEAFF. CDR3 DNA: TGTGCCAGCAATGAGGCAGGGACCATGAACACTGAAGCTTTCTTT.

This clonotype has more than one count but fewer than ten. A much larger clone lies a single base off, so this may be a read error. No conserved phenylalanine or tryptophan is present at the end of the CDR3, so a read error is the likely explanation. The J gene is TRBJ1-2, the V gene TRBV12-3 or TRBV12-4; D is perhaps TRBD1 (5 bases). Trimming took off 7 bases at V and 4 bases at J, with 13 bases between the two ends. This CDR3 has 13 amino acids. This CDR3 reads CASTGGGLYGYTS. The CDR3 region has the DNA TGTGCCAGCACTGGGGGAGGTCTCTATGGCTACACCTCC.

This chain links TRBV25-1 with TRBJ2-7; no clear D gene. The CDR3 runs 11 residues. Germline V gene data show CDR1 as MGHDK and CDR2 as SYGVNS. V was cut by 3 bases and J by 1 base, with 1 base left in between. CDR3 sequence: CASSESYEQYV. The CDR3 DNA reads as TGTGCCAGCAGTGAGTCCTACGAGCAGTACGTC.

This chain uses TRBV20-1 with TRBJ2-3; D is ambiguous. The CDR3 consists of 15 residues. Germline CDR1 DFQATT, CDR2 SNEGSKA (reference sequence). Trimming took off 5 bases at V and 0 bases at J, with 15 bases between the two ends. As DNA, the CDR3 is TGCAGTGCTGAAGGCCGTCAGAGTAGCACAGATACGCAGTATTTT. This encodes CSAEGRQSSTDTQYF.

In this sample, this clonotype turned up many times. The chain links TRBV18 to TRBJ2-5; D unresolved. The germline V gene encodes CDR1 KGHSH and CDR2 LQKENI. The CDR3 runs 12 residues. The ends were cut back, 0 bases at V and 4 bases at J, with 3 bases in the middle. This CDR3 is CASSPPLETQYF. The CDR3 bases are TGTGCCAGCTCACCACCGTTAGAGACCCAGTACTTC.

A remark on this clonotype: This could be a read error, since a much larger clone is one nucleotide away. V usage is TRBV5-1 and J usage is TRBJ2-5; 7 nucleotides match TRBD2. The CDR3 consists of 14 residues. Germline V gene lookup returns CDR1 SGHRS and CDR2 YFSETQ. DNA for the CDR3: TGCGCCAGCAGTCTCTCGGGAGGTTTGGAGACCCGGTACTTC. Its translation is CASSLSGGLETRYF.

The chain links TRBV19 to TRBJ1-1; D gene unclear. The V gene lost 5 bases and the J gene lost 5 bases, with 12 bases spanning the gap. CDR3 length: 13 residues. CDR1 is LNHDA and CDR2 is SQIVND in the germline V gene (reference sequence). DNA of the CDR3: TGTGCCAGTAGTGGGGTAGCGAAGACTGAAGCTTTCTTT. It specifies CASSGVAKTEAFF.

This clonotype has ten or more counts. V usage is TRBV24-1 and J usage is TRBJ2-7; D is possibly TRBD2 (5 bases). Trimming stripped 7 bases from V and 1 base from J, with 16 bases between. CDR1 is KGHDR, CDR2 SFDVKD, per germline. This CDR3 is 15 amino acids long. CDR3 nucleotides: TGTGCCACCAGGTTAATCCTAGCCCGATCCTACGAGCAGTACTTC. It codes for CATRLILARSYEQYF.

CDR3 amino acids: CSARKQGAGEQYF. CDR3 bases: TGCAGTGCTAGAAAGCAGGGGGCAGGAGAGCAGTACTTC. The chain uses TRBV20-1 and TRBJ2-7; TRBD1 matches 8 bases. Per germline, CDR1 DFQATT and CDR2 SNEGSKA (reference sequence). The ends lost 2 bases at V and 7 bases at J; junction bases unmatched: 7. The CDR3 is 13 residues long.

V and J are TRBV5-1 and TRBJ2-3; unclear D gene. V lost 0 bases and J 1 base, leaving 12 bases between the germline ends. The germline gives CDR1 SGHRS, CDR2 YFSETQ. The CDR3 has 16 amino acids. CDR3 sequence (DNA): TGCGCCAGCAGCTTGGGGAGTACAGTTGGCACAGATACGCAGTATTTT. It specifies CASSLGSTVGTDTQYF. The full variable domain, rest sourced from reference TRBV5-1 and TRBJ2-3, is KAGVTQTPRYLIKTRGQQVTLSCSPISGHRSVSWYQQTPGQGLQFLFEYFSETQRNKGNFPGRFSGRQFSNSRSEMNVSTLELGDSALYLCASSLGSTVGTDTQYFGPGTRLTVL.

This clonotype was seen once. This rearrangement joins TRBV5-1 to TRBJ2-7, with D unclear. Trimming removed 4 bases at V and 4 bases at J, with 9 bases between. From germline, CDR1 is SGHRS and CDR2 YFSETQ. CDR3 size: 12 residues. The CDR3 bases are TGCGCCAGCAGCAGCACAGCGTACGAGCAGTACTTC. Translated, it gives CASSSTAYEQYF. The full variable domain, rest sourced from reference TRBV5-1 and TRBJ2-7, is KAGVTQTPRYLIKTRGQQVTLSCSPISGHRSVSWYQQTPGQGLQFLFEYFSETQRNKGNFPGRFSGRQFSNSRSEMNVSTLELGDSALYLCASSSTAYEQYFGPGTRLTVT.

V gene TRBV6-9 combines with J gene TRBJ2-7, with D perhaps TRBD1 or TRBD2 (6 bases each). The CDR3 covers 17 residues. Germline V gene data show CDR1 as MNHGY and CDR2 as SVAAGI. Trimming took off 10 bases at V and 1 base at J, with 26 bases between the two ends. This CDR3 reads CATGSPTTGRRSYEQYF. For the CDR3, the DNA is TGTGCCACCGGGTCACCGACCACAGGGAGGAGGTCCTACGAGCAGTACTTC.

The chain has TRBV11-2 and TRBJ2-5; 11 nucleotides match TRBD2. Germline trimming cut 4 bases from V and 4 bases from J; bases unmatched to any gene: 5. Germline assignment: CDR1 SGHAT and CDR2 FQNNGV. This CDR3 region has 15 residues. CDR3 amino acids: CASSYSGGAGETQYF. In DNA form, the CDR3 reads TGTGCCAGCAGCTATAGCGGGGGGGCAGGAGAGACCCAGTACTTC.

To note about this clonotype: At one end the junction does not follow the germline gene, possibly because of a read error. The rearrangement uses TRBV7-2 and TRBJ1-6; D is ambiguous. This CDR3 has 15 residues. The germline V gene encodes CDR1 SGHTA and CDR2 FQGNSA. CDR3 nucleotide sequence: TGTGCCAGCACCGTCGTGGAGGCGGGTCAGGCACACCGCGACTTT. This encodes CASTVVEAGQAHRDF.

This clonotype was observed at least ten times. V gene TRBV11-2 combines with J gene TRBJ2-7, with 7 bases identical to TRBD1. This CDR3 is built from 15 residues. Trimming cost V 1 base and J 2 bases; bases outside gene matches: 5. Germline V gene data show CDR1 as SGHAT and CDR2 as FQNNGV. The CDR3 sequence is CASSLGRGQTYEQYF. The CDR3, as DNA: TGTGCCAGCAGCTTAGGTCGGGGACAGACCTACGAGCAGTACTTC.

The rearrangement uses TRBV19 and TRBJ2-2; D gene unclear. Germline V gene lookup returns CDR1 LNHDA and CDR2 SQIVND (reference sequence). The CDR3 consists of 14 residues. V was shortened by 4 bases and J by 5 bases, with 11 bases between the two germline ends. The CDR3 nucleotides are TGTGCCAGTAGTACCGAACTTAATACCGGGGAGCTGTTTTTT. Encoded protein: CASSTELNTGELFF.

The chain recombines TRBV20-1 with TRBJ2-3; D unresolved. Germline V gene lookup returns CDR1 DFQATT and CDR2 SNEGSKA (reference sequence). The CDR3 covers 13 residues. V lost 6 bases, J lost 2 bases, and 12 bases lay in between. The CDR3 region is CSAPDSITDTQYF. The CDR3 region has the DNA TGCAGTGCCCCCGACTCGATCACAGATACGCAGTATTTT.

With regard to this clonotype: An end of the junction does not agree with germline; a read error may underlie this. V is TRBV10-3 and J is TRBJ2-3, with TRBD2 matching 8 bases. The germline V gene has CDR1 ENHRY and CDR2 SYGVKD. The CDR3 length is 15 residues. In DNA, the CDR3 is TGTGCCATCAGTGCACTAGCGGAAAACACAGATACGCCGGGTTTT. Translating gives CAISALAENTDTPGF.

This chain links TRBV6-5 with TRBJ2-2; 10 bases align to TRBD1. This CDR3 spans 16 amino acids. Germline V lookup: CDR1 MNHEY, CDR2 SVGAGI. V trimming: 6 bases; J trimming: 3 bases; junction bases outside the gene matches: 7. The CDR3 coding sequence is TGTGCCAGCAGCCCCCGGGACAGGGGTCACACCGGGGAGCTGTTTTTT. It codes for CASSPRDRGHTGELFF.

The J gene is TRBJ2-2, the V gene TRBV7-6, with 7 bases identical to TRBD2. The V segment lost 3 bases and the J segment 2 bases; nucleotides outside the gene matches: 6. Germline V gives CDR1 SGHVS, CDR2 FNYEAQ. This CDR3 region has 16 residues. The CDR3 region has the DNA TGTGCCAGCAGCTTCGGGGCTAGCGGAAACACCGGGGAGCTGTTTTTT. It translates to CASSFGASGNTGELFF.

Only a few counts were recorded for this clonotype. The chain couples TRBV27 to TRBJ1-5; D gene uncertain. This CDR3 has 13 amino acids. The V gene lost 4 bases and the J gene lost 4 bases, with 8 bases spanning the gap. Per the germline V gene, CDR1 is MNHEY and CDR2 is SMNVEV (reference sequence). The CDR3 DNA follows: TGTGCCAGCAGTTGGGTCGCTAATCAGCCCCAGCATTTT. It codes for CASSWVANQPQHF.

This clonotype was counted ten times or more. The chain couples TRBV6-4 to TRBJ1-1; maybe TRBD1 (6 bases). Trimming cost V 4 bases and J 5 bases, with 14 bases left between them. Germline V gene lookup returns CDR1 MRHNA and CDR2 SNTAGT. This CDR3 is built from 14 residues. The CDR3 DNA follows: TGTGCCAGCAGTGTAACAGGGCGAGATACTGAAGCTTTCTTT. It specifies CASSVTGRDTEAFF.

This clonotype was recorded many times. The chain uses TRBV6-6 and TRBJ1-2, with a possible D match to TRBD1 (5 bases). CDR1 MNHNY and CDR2 SVGAGI come from the germline V gene (reference sequence). V dropped 6 bases and J dropped 4 bases, with 12 bases sitting between them. This CDR3 is 13 amino acids long. Here the CDR3 DNA reads TGTGCCAGCAGCCTTGACAGCCTCTATGGCTACACCTTC. It is translated as CASSLDSLYGYTF.

This clonotype was seen repeatedly, ten times or more. J is TRBJ2-7 and V is TRBV3-1; TRBD2 matches 14 bases. The CDR3 has 15 residues. V lost 6 bases to trimming and J lost 7 bases; unmatched junction nucleotides: 8. Germline V CDR1 and CDR2: LGHDT, YNNKEL (reference sequence). The chain's CDR3 is CASRTSGGATWEQYF. The CDR3 nucleotides are TGTGCCAGCAGGACTAGCGGGGGGGCAACGTGGGAGCAGTACTTC.

This chain links TRBV6-1 with TRBJ1-4; no reliable D call. The germline gives CDR1 MNHNS, CDR2 SASEGT. CDR3 length equals 15 residues. V lost 5 bases and J lost 3, with 13 bases in between. This chain's CDR3 is CASSRERRANEKLFF. The DNA for the CDR3 is TGTGCCAGCAGTCGGGAGAGGAGGGCTAATGAAAAACTGTTTTTT.

V gene TRBV7-8 combines with J gene TRBJ1-5; D is unclear. V shed 2 bases and J shed 4 bases, with 6 bases lying between them. CDR3 size: 13 residues. The germline CDR1 and CDR2 sequences are SGHVS and FQNEAQ. The CDR3 DNA reads as TGTGCCAGCAGCTTAAGGATGAATCAGCCCCAGCATTTT. This gives the protein CASSLRMNQPQHF.

V usage is TRBV29-1 and J usage is TRBJ2-3; D not resolved. V was trimmed by 2 bases and J by 3 bases, leaving 3 bases between them. The CDR3 length is 11 residues. Germline V lookup: CDR1 SQVTM, CDR2 ANQGSEA. The CDR3 DNA reads as TGCAGCGTTGAACGAACAGATACGCAGTATTTT. Its protein product is CSVERTDTQYF.